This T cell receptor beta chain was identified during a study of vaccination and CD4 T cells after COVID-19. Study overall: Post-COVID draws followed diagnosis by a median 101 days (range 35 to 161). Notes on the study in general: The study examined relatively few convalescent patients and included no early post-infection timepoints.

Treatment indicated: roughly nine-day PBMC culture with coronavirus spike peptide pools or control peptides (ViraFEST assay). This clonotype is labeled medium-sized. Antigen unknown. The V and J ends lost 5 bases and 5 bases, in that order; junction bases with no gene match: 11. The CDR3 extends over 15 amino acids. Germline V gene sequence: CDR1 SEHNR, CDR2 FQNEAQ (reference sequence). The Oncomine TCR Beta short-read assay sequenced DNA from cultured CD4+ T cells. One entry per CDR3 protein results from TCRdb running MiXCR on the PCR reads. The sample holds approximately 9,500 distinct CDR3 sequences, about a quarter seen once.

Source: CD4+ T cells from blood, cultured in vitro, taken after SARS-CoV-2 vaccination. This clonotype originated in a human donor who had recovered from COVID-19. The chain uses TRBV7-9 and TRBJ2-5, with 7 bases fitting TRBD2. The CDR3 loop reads CASSRGSGSWETQYF. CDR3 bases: TGTGCCAGCAGCCGCGGGAGCGGGTCTTGGGAGACCCAGTACTTC.